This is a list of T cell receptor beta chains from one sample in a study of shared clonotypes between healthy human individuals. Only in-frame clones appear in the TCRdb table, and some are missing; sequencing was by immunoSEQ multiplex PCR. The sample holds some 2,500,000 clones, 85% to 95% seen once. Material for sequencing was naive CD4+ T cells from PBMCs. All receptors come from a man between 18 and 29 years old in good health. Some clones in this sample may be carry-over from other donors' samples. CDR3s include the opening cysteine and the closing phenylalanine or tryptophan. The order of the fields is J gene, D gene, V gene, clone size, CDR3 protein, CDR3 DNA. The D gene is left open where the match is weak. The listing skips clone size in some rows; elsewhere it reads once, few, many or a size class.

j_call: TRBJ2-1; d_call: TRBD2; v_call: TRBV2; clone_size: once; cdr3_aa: CASTRLAGSYNEQFF; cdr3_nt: TGTGCCAGCACCCGACTAGCGGGCTCCTACAATGAGCAGTTCTTC
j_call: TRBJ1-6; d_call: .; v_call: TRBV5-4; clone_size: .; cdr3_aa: CASSLRDRMSPLHF; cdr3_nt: TGTGCCAGCAGCTTGCGGGATAGAATGTCACCCCTCCACTTT
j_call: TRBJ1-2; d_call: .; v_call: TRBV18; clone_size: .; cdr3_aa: CASSPDANGYTF; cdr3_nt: TGTGCCAGCTCACCCGACGCGAACGGCTACACCTTC
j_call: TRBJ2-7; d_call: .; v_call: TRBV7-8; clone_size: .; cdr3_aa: CASSLSGGAPPSYEQYF; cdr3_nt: TGTGCCAGCAGCTTATCTGGGGGGGCCCCTCCTTCATACGAGCAGTACTTC
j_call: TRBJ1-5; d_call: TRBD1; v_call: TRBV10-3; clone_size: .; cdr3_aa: CAISRAGTGSNQPQHF; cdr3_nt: TGTGCCATCAGTAGAGCCGGGACAGGGAGCAATCAGCCCCAGCATTTT
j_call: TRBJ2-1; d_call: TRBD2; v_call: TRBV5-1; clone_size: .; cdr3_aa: CASSLVAGGFNEQFF; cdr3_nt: TGCGCCAGCAGCTTGGTAGCGGGAGGATTCAATGAGCAGTTCTTC
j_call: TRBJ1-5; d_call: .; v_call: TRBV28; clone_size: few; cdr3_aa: CASRSSSPQHF; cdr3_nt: TGTGCCAGCAGATCTTCCTCCCCCCAGCATTTT
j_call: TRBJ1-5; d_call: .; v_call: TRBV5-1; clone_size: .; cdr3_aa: CASSLGGGGRNQPQHF; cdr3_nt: TGCGCCAGCAGCTTGGGAGGTGGGGGCCGCAATCAGCCCCAGCATTTT
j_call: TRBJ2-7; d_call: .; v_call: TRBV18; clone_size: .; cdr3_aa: CASSALPSGAPYEQYF; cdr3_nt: TGTGCCAGCTCCGCCCTCCCCTCGGGAGCTCCCTACGAGCAGTACTTC
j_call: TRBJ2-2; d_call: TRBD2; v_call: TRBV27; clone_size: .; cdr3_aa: CASSLRLTSGRGTGELFF; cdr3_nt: TGTGCCAGCAGTTTGAGGTTGACTAGCGGGAGGGGAACCGGGGAGCTGTTTTTT
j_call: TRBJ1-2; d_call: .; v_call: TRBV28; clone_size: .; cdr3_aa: CASSLRQAQYTF; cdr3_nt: TGTGCCAGCAGTTTACGACAGGCCCAATACACCTTC
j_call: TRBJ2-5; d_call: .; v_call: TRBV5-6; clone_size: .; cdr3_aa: CASSLLGTWQETQYF; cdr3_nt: TGTGCCAGCAGCTTGTTGGGTACCTGGCAAGAGACCCAGTACTTC
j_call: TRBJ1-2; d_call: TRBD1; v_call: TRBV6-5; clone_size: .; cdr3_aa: CASSYTILDRRGYTF; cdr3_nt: TGTGCCAGCAGTTATACCATCTTGGACAGGCGTGGCTACACCTTC
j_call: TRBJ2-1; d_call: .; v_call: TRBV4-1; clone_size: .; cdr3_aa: CASSQEMGRKQFF; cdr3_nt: TGCGCCAGCAGCCAAGAGATGGGGAGAAAGCAGTTCTTC
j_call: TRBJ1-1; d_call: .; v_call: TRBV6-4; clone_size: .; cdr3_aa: CASSGRGGERRSEAFF; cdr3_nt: TGTGCCAGCAGTGGCCGAGGAGGGGAACGACGAAGTGAAGCTTTCTTT
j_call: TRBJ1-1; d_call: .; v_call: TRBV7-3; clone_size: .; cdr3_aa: CASSSHGQGWTEAFF; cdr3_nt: TGTGCCAGCAGCTCCCATGGCCAGGGGTGGACTGAAGCTTTCTTT
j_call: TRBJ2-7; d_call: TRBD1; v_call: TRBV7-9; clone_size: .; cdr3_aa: CASTQDRGVNEQYF; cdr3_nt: TGTGCCAGCACCCAGGACAGGGGGGTTAACGAGCAGTACTTC
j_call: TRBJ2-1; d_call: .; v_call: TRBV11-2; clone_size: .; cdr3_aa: CASSFLGEQFF; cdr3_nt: TGTGCCAGCAGCTTTCTCGGAGAGCAGTTCTTC
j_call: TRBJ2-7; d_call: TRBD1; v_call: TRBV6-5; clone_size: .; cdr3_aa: CASSYEGAESYEQYF; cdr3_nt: TGTGCCAGCAGTTACGAGGGGGCAGAATCCTACGAGCAGTACTTC
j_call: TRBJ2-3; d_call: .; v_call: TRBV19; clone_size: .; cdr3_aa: CASSRSARGGGVWYF; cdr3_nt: TGTGCCAGTAGTAGGTCCGCCCGGGGAGGAGGGGTCTGGTATTTT
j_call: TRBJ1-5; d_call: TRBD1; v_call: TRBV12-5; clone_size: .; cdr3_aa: CASARGGSNQPQHF; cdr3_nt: TGTGCTAGTGCCAGGGGGGGGAGCAATCAGCCCCAGCATTTT
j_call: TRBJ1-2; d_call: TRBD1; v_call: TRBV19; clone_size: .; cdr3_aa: CASSPRQGNYGYTF; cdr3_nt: TGTGCCAGTTCACCTAGACAGGGAAACTATGGCTACACCTTC
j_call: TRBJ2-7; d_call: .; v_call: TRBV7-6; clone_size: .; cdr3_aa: CASSPREGAYEQYF; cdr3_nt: TGTGCCAGCAGCCCCAGGGAGGGGGCCTACGAGCAGTACTTC
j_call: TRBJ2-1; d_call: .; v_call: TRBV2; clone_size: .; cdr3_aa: CASSGGYYNEQFF; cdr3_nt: TGTGCCAGCTCCGGGGGTTATTACAATGAGCAGTTCTTC
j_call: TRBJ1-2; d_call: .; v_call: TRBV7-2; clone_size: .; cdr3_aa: CASSLGGALNYGYTF; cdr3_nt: TGTGCCAGCAGCTTAGGGGGGGCGCTAAACTATGGCTACACCTTC
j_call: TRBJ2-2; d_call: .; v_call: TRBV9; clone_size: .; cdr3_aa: CASSGSRVGNTGELFF; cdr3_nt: TGTGCCAGCAGCGGGAGCAGAGTAGGGAACACCGGGGAGCTGTTTTTT
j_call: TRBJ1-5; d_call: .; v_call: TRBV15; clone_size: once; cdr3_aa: CATSRDPGGEVQHF; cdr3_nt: TGTGCCACCAGCAGAGACCCCGGGGGGGAGGTCCAGCATTTT
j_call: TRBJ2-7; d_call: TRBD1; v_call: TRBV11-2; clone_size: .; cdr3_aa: CASSPSRTGGNEQYF; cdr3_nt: TGTGCCAGCAGCCCATCCCGGACAGGGGGAAACGAGCAGTACTTC
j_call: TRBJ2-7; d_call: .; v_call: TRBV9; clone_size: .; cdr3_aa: CASSVSGESSYEQYF; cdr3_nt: TGTGCCAGCAGCGTATCGGGAGAATCGTCCTACGAGCAGTACTTC
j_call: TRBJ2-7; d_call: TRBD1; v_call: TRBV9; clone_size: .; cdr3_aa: CASSAGTGGSYEQYF; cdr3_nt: TGTGCCAGCAGCGCCGGGACAGGGGGCTCCTACGAGCAGTACTTC
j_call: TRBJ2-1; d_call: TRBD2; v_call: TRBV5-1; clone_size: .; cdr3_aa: CASSRSSGVQWDEQFF; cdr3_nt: TGCGCCAGCAGCCGATCTAGCGGGGTTCAATGGGATGAGCAGTTCTTC
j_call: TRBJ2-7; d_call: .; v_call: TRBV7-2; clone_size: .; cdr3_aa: CASSFGRGYEQYF; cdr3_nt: TGTGCCAGCAGCTTCGGCAGAGGCTACGAGCAGTACTTC
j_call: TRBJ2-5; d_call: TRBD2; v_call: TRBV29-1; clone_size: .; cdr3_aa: CSVLLAGEGIQETQYF; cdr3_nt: TGCAGTGTCTTGCTAGCGGGAGAGGGGATCCAAGAGACCCAGTACTTC
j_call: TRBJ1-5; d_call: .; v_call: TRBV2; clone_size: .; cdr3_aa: CASSVSGRSNQPQHF; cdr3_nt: TGTGCCAGCAGTGTTTCGGGACGGTCTAATCAGCCCCAGCATTTT
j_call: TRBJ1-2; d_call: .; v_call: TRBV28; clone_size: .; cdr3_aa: CASSLAGENYGYTF; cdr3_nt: TGTGCCAGCAGTTTAGCAGGGGAGAACTATGGCTACACCTTC
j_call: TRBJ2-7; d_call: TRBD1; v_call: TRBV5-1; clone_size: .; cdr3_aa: CASSLDPTGKEQYF; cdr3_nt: TGCGCCAGCAGCCTAGACCCGACAGGGAAAGAGCAGTACTTC
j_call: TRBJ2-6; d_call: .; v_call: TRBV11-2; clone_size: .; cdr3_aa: CASSLVDSGANVLTF; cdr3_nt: TGTGCCAGCAGCTTAGTTGACTCTGGGGCCAACGTCCTGACTTTC
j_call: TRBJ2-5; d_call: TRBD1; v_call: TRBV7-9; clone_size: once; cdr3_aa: CASRQTGVETQYF; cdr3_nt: TGTGCCAGCAGGCAGACAGGGGTGGAGACCCAGTACTTC
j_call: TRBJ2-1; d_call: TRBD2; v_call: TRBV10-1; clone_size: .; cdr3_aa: CASSESPGLAENEQFF; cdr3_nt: TGCGCCAGCAGTGAGTCGCCGGGACTAGCGGAAAATGAGCAGTTCTTC
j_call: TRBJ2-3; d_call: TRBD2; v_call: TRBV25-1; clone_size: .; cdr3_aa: CASSAGLAASTDTQYF; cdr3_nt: TGTGCCAGCAGTGCGGGACTAGCGGCTAGCACAGATACGCAGTATTTT
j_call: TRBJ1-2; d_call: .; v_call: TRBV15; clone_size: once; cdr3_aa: CATSDGPYGYTF; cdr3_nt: TGTGCCACCAGCGACGGACCCTATGGCTACACCTTC
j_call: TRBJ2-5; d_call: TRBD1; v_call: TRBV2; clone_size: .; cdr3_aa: CASSLQGAQYF; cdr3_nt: TGTGCCAGCAGCCTTCAGGGGGCCCAGTACTTC
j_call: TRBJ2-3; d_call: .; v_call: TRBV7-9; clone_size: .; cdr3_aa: CASSLAPARSDTQYF; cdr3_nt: TGTGCCAGCAGCTTAGCGCCGGCTAGGTCAGATACGCAGTATTTT
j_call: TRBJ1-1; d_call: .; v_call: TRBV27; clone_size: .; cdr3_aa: CASSLRYPLAREAFF; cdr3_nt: TGTGCCAGCAGTTTAAGGTACCCCCTGGCCCGGGAGGCTTTCTTT
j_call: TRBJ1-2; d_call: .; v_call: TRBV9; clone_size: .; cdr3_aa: CASSVDSLGLMPGYTF; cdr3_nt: TGTGCCAGCAGCGTAGATTCGCTGGGACTTATGCCGGGCTACACCTTC
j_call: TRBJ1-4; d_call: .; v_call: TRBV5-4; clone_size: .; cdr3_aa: CASSSAGLGGEKLFF; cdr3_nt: TGTGCCAGCAGCTCCGCAGGGTTGGGTGGGGAAAAACTGTTTTTT
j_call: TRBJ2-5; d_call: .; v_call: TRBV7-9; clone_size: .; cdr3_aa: CASSPPREETQYF; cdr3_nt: TGTGCCAGCAGCCCGCCTAGGGAAGAGACCCAGTACTTC
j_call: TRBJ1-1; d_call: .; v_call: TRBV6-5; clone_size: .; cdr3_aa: CASSYSLGQAFF; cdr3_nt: TGTGCCAGCAGTTACTCTCTCGGTCAAGCTTTCTTT
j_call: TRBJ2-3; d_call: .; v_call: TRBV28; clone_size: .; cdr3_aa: CASSFVLWRSTDTQYF; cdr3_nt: TGTGCCAGCAGTTTTGTTCTGTGGCGGAGCACAGATACGCAGTATTTT
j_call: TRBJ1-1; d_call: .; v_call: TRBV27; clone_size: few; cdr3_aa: CASSLGGEAFF; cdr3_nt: TGTGCCAGCAGTTTAGGGGGGGAGGCTTTCTTT
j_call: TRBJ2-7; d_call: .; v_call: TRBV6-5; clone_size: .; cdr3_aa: CASRSGGIQGEQYF; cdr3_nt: TGTGCCAGCAGATCAGGGGGGATTCAGGGGGAGCAGTACTTC
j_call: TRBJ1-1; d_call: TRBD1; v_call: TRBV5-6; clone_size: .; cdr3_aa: CASSGGQGRTEAFF; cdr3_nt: TGTGCCAGCAGCGGCGGACAGGGGCGCACTGAAGCTTTCTTT
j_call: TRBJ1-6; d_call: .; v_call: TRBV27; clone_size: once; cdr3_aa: CASSLGPSPLHF; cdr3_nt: TGTGCCAGCAGTTTAGGTCCTTCACCCCTCCACTTT